This T cell receptor beta chain was observed in a study of blood T cell repertoires in COVID-19. Study-wide context: Researchers got acute and convalescent COVID-19 samples from the United States, Italy and Spain. PBMCs, B-cell-depleted T cells, or T cells provided the cDNA or gDNA that made up the material.

Source study methods: Scientists estimated how many nucleated cells there were by amplifying reference gene primers. Data came from immunoSEQ multiplex PCR; TCRdb stores just in-frame clones and leaves some out. From that table come the V and J calls and clone size; the DNA was used to work out D and trimming. The repertoire holds about 260,000 clones, around 88% seen once, with approximately 2% in the top ten. The germline V gene has CDR1 SGHAT and CDR2 FQNNGV. Trimming took 1 base from V and 2 from J; bases not matched to a gene: 5. This CDR3 spans 15 amino acids. Many counts were recorded for this clone.

The specimen was peripheral blood. This chain links TRBV11-2 with TRBJ2-7, with 7 bases identical to TRBD2. This receptor was identified in a man aged 30-40 years with active or convalescent COVID-19. As DNA, the CDR3 is TGTGCCAGCAGCTTAGGGACTAGAAGTGCCTACGAGCAGTACTTC. This sequence encodes CASSLGTRSAYEQYF. Variable domain in full (rest from reference TRBV11-2 and TRBJ2-7): EAGVAQSPRYKIIEKRQSVAFWCNPISGHATLYWYQQILGQGPKLLIQFQNNGVVDDSQLPKDRFSAERLKGVDSTLKIQPAKLEDSAVYLCASSLGTRSAYEQYFGPGTRLTVT.